This TCR beta chain was profiled in a study of blood T cell repertoires in COVID-19 (dated by TCRdb to the early 2020s). Regarding the research as a whole: Collaborator samples came from the United States, Italy and Spain and covered acute and convalescent phases of COVID-19. The prospective study material was composed of cDNA or gDNA derived from T cells, B-cell-depleted T cells, or PBMCs. Deeply sampled blood TCRbeta repertoires from subjects exposed to, actively infected with, or recovered from COVID-19 were included in the dataset. The repertoires were released in a freely available public database intended as a resource for research on the immune response to SARS-CoV-2. The samples were drawn from the first 160 participants of the ongoing ImmuneRACE study and from over 950 subjects provided by 6 global collaborators. Sample metadata almost always included a de-identified subject ID, COVID-19 status, age in years and sex. HLA class I and class II types, where available, came from metadata supplied by the sample provider rather than from assay-based typing.

The CDR3, from cysteine to phenylalanine, totals 14 residues. Solely the CDR3 DNA is kept, with 42 bases framed from the first base. Trimming removed 7 bases from V and 10 bases from J; the gene matches leave 12 bases unexplained. CDR1 and CDR2 were assigned from the germline V gene as SGHAT and FQNNGV. Overall study outcomes, separate from this receptor: The quantity of clinical and demographic metadata differed by source and by participant and was supplied without curation.

The immunoSEQ Assay, a bias-controlled multiplex PCR, was used to amplify TCRbeta CDR3 regions from genomic DNA. In the original analysis: The number of nucleated cells in each sample was estimated from the amplification of reference gene primers within the assay. Sequence reads were collapsed and filtered to measure the absolute abundance of every unique TCRbeta CDR3 rearrangement. For each sample, productive Simpson clonality was calculated as the square root of Simpson's diversity index across productive rearrangements. TCRdb mirrors the immuneACCESS table, restricted to in-frame sequences. Some clones are absent from its copies; in checked studies, under half trace to an unresolved V gene, and the reason for the others is unknown. That table is the source of V, J and clone size, and D and trimming were worked out from the DNA. This sample holds around 80,000 clones; more than 65% were observed only once. In total, the top ten clones hold about an eighth of the sample.

This clone turned up a few times. Its antigen is still unknown. Base qualities were left out, and no much larger clone turns up one base away. Each collaborating institution followed its own protocols to collect whole blood in K2EDTA tubes. For TCRbeta analysis, collaborator samples were shipped as frozen whole blood, as isolated PBMCs, or as DNA extracted from either sample type. The clonotype originates from an older man with acute or convalescent COVID-19. Sequencing was carried out using peripheral blood. The chain joins TRBV11-2 to TRBJ2-1; a stretch of 8 junction bases matches TRBD2. Here is the DNA: TGTGCCAGCACCATAGCGGGGACGTCTGCAGAGCAGTTCTTC. Translated, this gives CASTIAGTSAEQFF.